This is a list of T cell receptor beta chains from one sample in a study of CD4 T cell repertoires in COVID-19. TCRdb's copy holds only in-frame clones and misses some; the assay was immunoSEQ multiplex PCR. This repertoire shows over 75,000 clones, 80% to 90% found once; its top ten account for about 0.5%. Material: CD4+ T cells from peripheral blood, obtained after recovery from COVID-19. Receptors were obtained from a human donor who had COVID-19. The CDR3 runs from the conserved cysteine through the conserved F or W. D genes are given only for firm matches. Size tells how often a clone was seen (once, few, many) or the class of an expanded clone, and some rows leave it out.

>TRBD1|TRBV5-1|NA|TRBJ1-1
CASSARQGIEAFF
TGCGCCAGCAGCGCTAGACAGGGAATTGAAGCTTTCTTT
>NA|TRBV28|NA|TRBJ1-1
CASKRLLNTEAFF
TGTGCCAGCAAAAGACTGTTGAACACTGAAGCTTTCTTT
>NA|TRBV19|NA|TRBJ2-2
CASSTRRTGELFF
TGTGCCAGTAGTACTCGACGGACCGGGGAGCTGTTTTTT
>NA|TRBV7-3|NA|TRBJ2-3
CASSSTPLDTQYF
TGTGCCAGCAGCTCAACCCCGTTAGATACGCAGTATTTT
>TRBD1|TRBV27|NA|TRBJ2-7
CASSPGTGGYEQYF
TGTGCCAGCAGTCCCGGGACAGGGGGCTACGAGCAGTACTTC
>NA|TRBV11-2|NA|TRBJ1-3
CASSSTSTSTTGNTIYF
TGTGCCAGCAGCTCGACCTCGACCTCGACAACTGGAAACACCATATATTTT
>NA|TRBV19|NA|TRBJ2-5
CASSMNKGGVEETQYF
TGTGCCAGTAGTATGAATAAAGGAGGGGTCGAGGAGACCCAGTACTTC
>NA|TRBV10-2|NA|TRBJ1-5
CASMPATPQTPQHF
TGCGCCAGCATGCCGGCCACACCACAAACGCCCCAGCATTTT
>NA|TRBV7-2|NA|TRBJ2-7
CASSLGGGPYEQYF
TGTGCCAGCAGCTTAGGTGGGGGGCCCTACGAGCAGTACTTC
>NA|TRBV5-1|NA|TRBJ2-7
CASSLDGGEQYF
TGCGCCAGCAGCTTGGATGGGGGTGAGCAGTACTTC
>NA|TRBV18|NA|TRBJ2-5
CASSSIEGETQYF
TGTGCCAGCTCATCGATAGAGGGGGAGACCCAGTACTTC
>NA|TRBV7-2|NA|TRBJ2-1
CASSLPIGPNEQFF
TGTGCCAGCAGCTTGCCCATAGGCCCCAATGAGCAGTTCTTC
>NA|TRBV19|NA|TRBJ1-1
CASSIGGTVLPTEAFF
TGTGCCAGTAGTATTGGGGGCACAGTCCTACCCACTGAAGCTTTCTTT
>NA|TRBV29-1|few|TRBJ2-3
CSVEPSSTDTQYF
TGCAGCGTTGAGCCCTCTAGCACAGATACGCAGTATTTT
>TRBD1|TRBV5-1|NA|TRBJ1-1
CASSRDSFEAFF
TGCGCCAGCAGCCGGGACAGTTTCGAAGCTTTCTTT
>TRBD1|TRBV28|NA|TRBJ2-2
CASSLTGLGTGELFF
TGTGCCAGCAGTCTGACAGGGTTGGGCACCGGGGAGCTGTTTTTT
>NA|TRBV11-2|NA|TRBJ2-7
CASSRPMGVEQYF
TGTGCCAGCAGTCGTCCCATGGGGGTTGAGCAGTACTTC
>NA|TRBV19|NA|TRBJ1-5
CASQSEPTFNQPQHF
TGTGCCAGCCAGTCAGAACCGACCTTCAATCAGCCCCAGCATTTT
>NA|TRBV18|NA|TRBJ2-2
CASSPRAGQAGELFF
TGTGCCAGCTCACCACGGGCCGGGCAAGCCGGGGAGCTGTTTTTT
>TRBD2|TRBV5-6|NA|TRBJ2-7
CASSPTTSGKVYEQYF
TGTGCCAGCAGCCCGACGACTAGCGGGAAGGTCTACGAGCAGTACTTC
>NA|TRBV3-1/TRBV3-2|NA|TRBJ2-2
CASSPLQGGTGELFF
TGTGCCAGCAGTCCCCTGCAGGGGGGCACCGGGGAGCTGTTTTTT
>NA|TRBV19|NA|TRBJ2-2
CASSIQGDPGELFF
TGTGCCAGTAGTATTCAAGGGGATCCCGGGGAGCTGTTTTTT
>NA|TRBV15|many|TRBJ1-1
CATSLGGPNTEAFF
TGTGCCACCAGCCTTGGGGGCCCGAACACTGAAGCTTTCTTT
>NA|TRBV11-3|NA|TRBJ2-7
CASSLGQDKQYF
TGTGCCAGCAGCTTAGGGCAGGACAAGCAGTACTTC
>NA|TRBV11-3|few|TRBJ2-5
CASSLDGQETQYF
TGTGCCAGCAGCTTGGACGGGCAAGAGACCCAGTACTTC
>TRBD1|TRBV6-5|NA|TRBJ1-1
CASSQEGARNTEAFF
TGTGCCAGCAGTCAGGAGGGGGCAAGGAACACTGAAGCTTTCTTT
>NA|TRBV7-2|NA|TRBJ1-4
CASSSQPLTLGEKLFF
TGTGCCAGCAGCTCCCAGCCCCTGACCTTAGGTGAAAAACTGTTTTTT
>NA|TRBV9|NA|TRBJ2-5
CASPPRRETQYF
TGTGCCAGCCCCCCCCGTAGGGAGACCCAGTACTTC
>NA|TRBV7-9|NA|TRBJ1-3
CASSLHGSSGNTIYF
TGTGCCAGCAGCTTACACGGGAGCTCTGGAAACACCATATATTTT
>TRBD1|TRBV5-8|NA|TRBJ2-1
CASNPGTDYNEQFF
TGTGCCAGCAATCCCGGGACAGATTACAATGAGCAGTTCTTC
>TRBD1|TRBV28|NA|TRBJ1-1
CASRGQGKNTEAFF
TGTGCCAGCAGGGGACAGGGGAAGAACACTGAAGCTTTCTTT
>TRBD1|TRBV27|NA|TRBJ2-2
CASSWTGTAGELFF
TGTGCCAGCAGTTGGACAGGGACTGCCGGGGAGCTGTTTTTT
>NA|TRBV7-2|NA|TRBJ2-7
CASSLGDWNKYEQYF
TGTGCCAGCAGTCTTGGGGACTGGAATAAATACGAGCAGTACTTC
>TRBD2|TRBV10-3|NA|TRBJ2-3
CAIGRLAGVTDTQYF
TGTGCCATAGGGAGACTAGCGGGGGTTACAGATACGCAGTATTTT
>NA|TRBV10-1|NA|TRBJ2-7
CASIGERSRGEQYF
TGCGCCAGCATAGGGGAGAGAAGCCGGGGTGAGCAGTACTTC
>NA|TRBV20-1|NA|TRBJ2-3
CSASQADTQYF
TGCAGTGCTAGTCAGGCAGATACGCAGTATTTT
>NA|TRBV6-5|few|TRBJ1-4
CASSASQGFNEKLFF
TGTGCCAGCAGCGCATCACAGGGCTTTAATGAAAAACTGTTTTTT
>NA|TRBV29-1|NA|TRBJ2-5
CSAAILGAQETQYF
TGCAGCGCAGCCATTCTCGGGGCCCAAGAGACCCAGTACTTC
>NA|TRBV28|once|TRBJ2-7
CASSSTGLIIYEQYF
TGTGCCAGCAGTTCTACTGGACTAATTATCTACGAGCAGTACTTC
>TRBD2|TRBV9|NA|TRBJ2-7
CASSVAPSGGSYEQYF
TGTGCCAGCAGCGTAGCTCCTAGCGGGGGTTCCTACGAGCAGTACTTC
>TRBD2|TRBV28|NA|TRBJ2-1
CASSLTSGTYNEQFF
TGTGCCAGCAGTTTGACTAGCGGGACCTACAATGAGCAGTTCTTC
>NA|TRBV12-5|NA|TRBJ1-3
CASVADALSGNTIYF
TGTGCTAGTGTCGCGGACGCCCTTTCTGGAAACACCATATATTTT
>NA|TRBV2|few|TRBJ1-2
CASRAKLRDYGYTF
TGTGCCAGCAGGGCGAAGTTGAGGGACTATGGCTACACCTTC
>NA|TRBV5-1|NA|TRBJ1-4
CASSLGGNTNEKLFF
TGCGCCAGCAGCCTAGGGGGGAATACTAATGAAAAACTGTTTTTT
>NA|TRBV18|NA|TRBJ1-1
CASSHGGGAAGTEAFF
TGTGCCAGCTCCCACGGGGGAGGCGCCGCTGGCACTGAAGCTTTCTTT
>TRBD2|TRBV5-1|few|TRBJ2-7
CASSKRLAGVDEQYF
TGCGCCAGCAGCAAAAGACTAGCGGGAGTAGACGAGCAGTACTTC
>NA|TRBV28|NA|TRBJ1-2
CASSLGGGRRGYTF
TGTGCCAGCAGTTTGGGGGGAGGGAGGCGTGGCTACACCTTC
>NA|TRBV6-6|NA|TRBJ2-7
CASDPGGHEQYF
TGTGCCAGCGATCCGGGGGGCCACGAGCAGTACTTC
>NA|TRBV11-2|NA|TRBJ1-1
CASSGGRNTEAFF
TGTGCCAGCAGCGGGGGGCGCAACACTGAAGCTTTCTTT
>NA|TRBV11-2|NA|TRBJ2-3
CASSLLGGADTQYF
TGTGCCAGCAGCCTTTTGGGGGGAGCAGATACGCAGTATTTT
>TRBD1|TRBV11-1|NA|TRBJ2-5
CASVRDREETQYF
TGTGCCAGTGTCCGGGACAGGGAAGAGACCCAGTACTTC